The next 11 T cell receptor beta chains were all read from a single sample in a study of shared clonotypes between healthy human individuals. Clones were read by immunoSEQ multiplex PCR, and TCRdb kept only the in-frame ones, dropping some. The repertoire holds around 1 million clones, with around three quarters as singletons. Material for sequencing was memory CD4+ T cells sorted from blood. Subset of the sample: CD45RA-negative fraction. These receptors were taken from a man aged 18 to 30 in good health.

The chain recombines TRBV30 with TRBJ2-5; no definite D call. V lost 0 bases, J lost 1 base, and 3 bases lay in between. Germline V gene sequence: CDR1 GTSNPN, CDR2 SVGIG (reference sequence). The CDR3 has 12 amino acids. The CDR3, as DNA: TGTGCCTGGAGTGTTGTCCAAGAGACCCAGTACTTC. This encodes CAWSVVQETQYF. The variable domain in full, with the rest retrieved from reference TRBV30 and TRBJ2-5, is SQTIHQWPATLVQPVGSPLSLECTVEGTSNPNLYWYRQAAGRGLQLLFYSVGIGQISSEVPQNLSASRPQDRQFILSSKKLLLSDSGFYLCAWSVVQETQYFGPGTRLLVL.

CDR3 DNA: TGTGCCAGCAGCGCTGGGACAGGGCTTCAGAACACTGAAGCTTTCTTT. As protein: CASSAGTGLQNTEAFF. The chain joins TRBV2 to TRBJ1-1; 9 positions match TRBD1. This CDR3 is built from 16 residues. Losses at the gene ends were 6 bases for V and 1 base for J; bases not matched to a gene: 9. CDR1 is SNHLY, CDR2 FYNNEI, per germline.

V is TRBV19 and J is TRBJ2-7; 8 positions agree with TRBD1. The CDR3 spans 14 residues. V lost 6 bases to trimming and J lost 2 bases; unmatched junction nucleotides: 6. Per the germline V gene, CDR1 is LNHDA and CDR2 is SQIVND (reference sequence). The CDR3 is CASRVGQGTYEQYF. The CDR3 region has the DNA TGTGCCAGTAGGGTCGGACAGGGAACCTACGAGCAGTACTTC.

The CDR3 region is CASSLGASTTEAFF. The CDR3 DNA sequence: TGTGCCAGCAGCTTAGGGGCTTCGACGACTGAAGCTTTCTTT. This sequence joins TRBV7-8 and TRBJ1-1, with D unresolved. Trimming pared 1 base from V and 5 bases from J, leaving 11 bases between. Germline CDR1 SGHVS, CDR2 FQNEAQ. This CDR3 has 14 amino acids.

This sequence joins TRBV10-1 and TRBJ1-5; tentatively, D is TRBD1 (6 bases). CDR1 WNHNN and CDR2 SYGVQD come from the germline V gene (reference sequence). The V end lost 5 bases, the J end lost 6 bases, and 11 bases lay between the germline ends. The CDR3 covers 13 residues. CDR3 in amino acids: CASSPGARQPQHF. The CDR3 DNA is TGCGCCAGCAGTCCAGGGGCCCGTCAGCCCCAGCATTTT.

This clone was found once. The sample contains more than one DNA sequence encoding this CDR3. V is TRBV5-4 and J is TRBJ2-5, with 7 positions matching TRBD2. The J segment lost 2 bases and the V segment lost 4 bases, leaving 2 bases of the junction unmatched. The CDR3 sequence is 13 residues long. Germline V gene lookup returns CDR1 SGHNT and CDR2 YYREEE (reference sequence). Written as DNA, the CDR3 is TGTGCCAGCAGCCTGGGACTACAAGAGACCCAGTACTTC. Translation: CASSLGLQETQYF.

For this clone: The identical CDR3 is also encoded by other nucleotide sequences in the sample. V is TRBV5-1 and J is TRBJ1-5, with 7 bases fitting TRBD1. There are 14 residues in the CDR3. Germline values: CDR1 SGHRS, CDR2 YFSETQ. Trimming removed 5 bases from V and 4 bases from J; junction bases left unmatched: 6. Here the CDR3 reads CASSPGTENQPQHF. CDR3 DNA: TGCGCCAGCAGTCCCGGGACAGAAAATCAGCCCCAGCATTTT.

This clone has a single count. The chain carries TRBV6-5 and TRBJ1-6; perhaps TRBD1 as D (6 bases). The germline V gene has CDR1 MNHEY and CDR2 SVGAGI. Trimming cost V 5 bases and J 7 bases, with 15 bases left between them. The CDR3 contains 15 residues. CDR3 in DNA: TGTGCCAGCAGTCAAGGGACATCGGTGAATTCACCCCTCCACTTT. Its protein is CASSQGTSVNSPLHF.

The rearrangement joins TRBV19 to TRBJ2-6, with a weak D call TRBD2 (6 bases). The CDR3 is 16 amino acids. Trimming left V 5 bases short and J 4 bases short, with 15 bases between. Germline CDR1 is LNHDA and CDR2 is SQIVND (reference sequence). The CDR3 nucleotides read TGTGCCAGTAGTGGACTCGGGGGACCCGGGGCCAACGTCCTGACTTTC. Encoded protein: CASSGLGGPGANVLTF.

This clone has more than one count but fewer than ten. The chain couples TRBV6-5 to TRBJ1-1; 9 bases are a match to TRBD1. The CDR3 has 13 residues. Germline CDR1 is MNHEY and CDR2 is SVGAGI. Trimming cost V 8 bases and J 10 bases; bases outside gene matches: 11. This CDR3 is CASGPLRDRAAFF. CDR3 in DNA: TGTGCCAGCGGCCCCCTTAGGGACAGGGCAGCTTTCTTT.

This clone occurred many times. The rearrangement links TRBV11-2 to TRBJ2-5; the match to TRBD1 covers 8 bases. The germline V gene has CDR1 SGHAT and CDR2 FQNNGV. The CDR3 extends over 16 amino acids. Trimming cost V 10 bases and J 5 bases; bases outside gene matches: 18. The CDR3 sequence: CATRNWIAGQGETQYF. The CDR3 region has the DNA TGTGCCACCAGGAATTGGATTGCAGGACAGGGTGAGACCCAGTACTTC.